A single sample gave rise to the 19 T cell receptor beta chains below, sequenced in a study of CD8+ T cells in alopecia areata. RNA was isolated and reverse transcribed to cDNA, the sequencing template. Repertoires were generated with immunoSEQ multiplex PCR, while TCRdb's copy carries only in-frame clones and drops some. The top ten clones hold roughly 5% of a sample with 190,000 or so clones, over 45% of them seen once. The treatment was: oral pan-JAK inhibitor, 5-10 mg twice daily. Sequences were derived from CD4+ T cells sorted from blood, sampled at week 24, from a patient treated with tofacitinib. All receptors derive from a human donor with alopecia areata.

The sample holds a few counts of this clone. This chain connects TRBV29-1 to TRBJ2-3; 10 bases agree with TRBD2. The CDR3 runs 14 residues. The germline V gene has CDR1 SQVTM and CDR2 ANQGSEA. The J segment lost 0 bases and the V segment lost 4 bases, leaving 1 base of the junction unmatched. The CDR3 reads CSVGAGGSTDTQYF. CDR3 DNA sequence: TGCAGCGTTGGAGCGGGGGGGAGCACAGATACGCAGTATTTT.

The V and J genes are TRBV7-3 and TRBJ2-1; D ambiguous. This CDR3 spans 12 amino acids. V was cut by 0 bases and J by 5 bases, with 2 bases left in between. Germline loops: CDR1 SGHTA, CDR2 FQGTGA. CDR3 bases: TGTGCCAGCAGCTTAACTCACAATGAGCAGTTCTTC. Translated: CASSLTHNEQFF.

The rearrangement links TRBV13 to TRBJ2-1; the match to TRBD2 covers 11 bases. This CDR3 region has 16 residues. Germline CDR1 is PRHDT and CDR2 is FYEKMQ (reference sequence). The V segment lost 7 bases and the J segment 3 bases; nucleotides outside the gene matches: 8. CDR3: CASKRLAGLSYNEQFF. In DNA, the CDR3 is TGTGCCAGCAAGAGACTAGCGGGACTTAGCTACAATGAGCAGTTCTTC.

This clone has only a few counts. This chain links TRBV10-3 with TRBJ2-4, with 7 bases fitting TRBD2. The CDR3 has 16 residues. The V segment lost 6 bases and the J segment 0 bases; nucleotides outside the gene matches: 8. Germline V gene sequence: CDR1 ENHRY, CDR2 SYGVKD. The CDR3 DNA follows: TGTGCCATCAGCCCCGCGGGGGTTCTAGCCAAAAACATTCAGTACTTC. Protein: CAISPAGVLAKNIQYF.

This sequence joins TRBV7-7 and TRBJ2-6; 11 nucleotides align to TRBD2. The V and J ends lost 5 bases and 0 bases, in that order; junction bases with no gene match: 6. Germline CDR1 is SSHAT and CDR2 is FNYEAQ (reference sequence). The CDR3 has 18 amino acids. The CDR3: CASSGQLAGASGANVLTF. The CDR3 DNA reads TGTGCCAGCAGCGGTCAACTAGCGGGAGCCTCTGGGGCCAACGTCCTGACTTTC.

This clone has only one observation. The chain uses TRBV28 and TRBJ1-1, with D unresolved. Trimming stripped 6 bases from V and 5 bases from J, with 16 bases between. Germline CDR1 is MDHEN and CDR2 is SYDVKM. CDR3 length equals 14 residues. This CDR3 reads CASRLVEGSTEAFF. CDR3 nucleotide sequence: TGTGCCAGCAGGCTGGTTGAGGGTTCGACTGAAGCTTTCTTT. Based on the CDR3 plus reference TRBV28 and TRBJ1-1, the full variable domain is DVKVTQSSRYLVKRTGEKVFLECVQDMDHENMFWYRQDPGLGLRLIYFSYDVKMKEKGDIPEGYSVSREKKERFSLILESASTNQTSMYLCASRLVEGSTEAFFGQGTRLTVV.

The V and J genes are TRBV5-1 and TRBJ2-1; 7 bases are shared with TRBD1. The CDR3 is 15 residues long. The trim removed 4 bases at V and 1 base at J, leaving 5 bases unmatched. From germline, CDR1 is SGHRS and CDR2 YFSETQ. The CDR3 DNA reads TGCGCCAGCAGCGTGGGACAGACTTCCTACAATGAGCAGTTCTTC. The encoded protein is CASSVGQTSYNEQFF.

V and J are TRBV6-4 and TRBJ2-3; TRBD2 agrees at 7 bases. The germline V gene has CDR1 MRHNA and CDR2 SNTAGT. The CDR3 is made up of 16 amino acids. Trimming removed 7 bases from V and 6 bases from J; junction bases left unmatched: 16. Here the CDR3 DNA reads TGTGCCAGCATTTCTCTACTGGCAGGGCGGGAGGATACGCAGTATTTT. Translating it yields CASISLLAGREDTQYF.

The chain combines TRBV7-3 with TRBJ1-1; TRBD1 matches 8 bases. Trimming at V came to 3 bases and at J to 8 bases, leaving 5 bases not matched to a gene. Germline V lookup: CDR1 SGHTA, CDR2 FQGTGA. CDR3 length: 13 residues. The CDR3 spells CASSFQGASEAFF. The CDR3 DNA is TGTGCCAGCAGCTTTCAGGGGGCTTCGGAAGCTTTCTTT.

This clone showed up just a few times. The chain carries TRBV5-6 and TRBJ2-2; D assignment may be TRBD1 or TRBD2 (6 bases each). The V gene lost 4 bases and the J gene lost 1 base, with 14 bases spanning the gap. CDR1 and CDR2 (germline): SGHDT, YYEEEE. This CDR3 spans 16 amino acids. CDR3 amino acids: CASSLQGLKNTGELFF. The CDR3 DNA reads as TGTGCCAGCAGCCTACAGGGACTGAAGAACACCGGGGAGCTGTTTTTT.

Points on this clone: The sample holds other DNA sequences that translate to the same CDR3. This sequence joins TRBV29-1 and TRBJ1-2, with D possibly matching TRBD1 (5 bases). The CDR3 covers 13 residues. CDR1 is SQVTM and CDR2 is ANQGSEA in the germline V gene. V lost 1 base and J lost 4, with 10 bases in between. The chain's CDR3 is CSVEGQGSYGYTF. CDR3 nucleotides: TGCAGCGTTGAAGGGCAGGGTAGCTATGGCTACACCTTC.

This clone was recorded a few times. The rearrangement links TRBV6-5 to TRBJ1-4; possible D gene TRBD1, 5 bases. The V gene lost 4 bases and the J gene lost 7 bases, with 19 bases spanning the gap. There are 16 residues in the CDR3. Germline V gene sequence: CDR1 MNHEY, CDR2 SVGAGI. CDR3 coding DNA: TGTGCCAGCAGTTTCACCGGGACGGGAAGACTTGAAAAACTGTTTTTT. Translating it yields CASSFTGTGRLEKLFF.

A word on this clone: The same CDR3 also results from other DNA sequences found in this sample. The chain joins TRBV5-4 to TRBJ2-5, with no clear D. Germline V gene lookup returns CDR1 SGHNT and CDR2 YYREEE (reference sequence). V gave up 0 bases and J gave up 4 bases, with 7 bases separating them. The CDR3 contains 13 residues. The CDR3 DNA sequence: TGTGCCAGCAGCTTGGAAGGTTCAGAGACCCAGTACTTC. Translated: CASSLEGSETQYF.

The chain is built from TRBV5-4 and TRBJ2-3, with D unclear. In germline, CDR1 is SGHNT, CDR2 YYREEE (reference sequence). V dropped 1 base and J dropped 2 bases, with 14 bases sitting between them. The CDR3 contains 16 residues. The CDR3 sequence: CASSLTVQADTDTQYF. Written as DNA, the CDR3 is TGTGCCAGCAGCTTGACGGTTCAGGCAGACACAGATACGCAGTATTTT.

Concerning this clone: One end of the junction does not line up with germline, which may come from a read error. The V call is TRBV7-2, the J call TRBJ2-1; D call uncertain. Germline lookup yields CDR1 SGHTA and CDR2 FQGNSA. The CDR3 extends over 13 amino acids. As DNA, the CDR3 is TGTGCCAGCAGCTTCAATTCCTACAATAAGCAGTTCTTC. Translating gives CASSFNSYNKQFF.

V and J are TRBV18 and TRBJ2-1; 7 nucleotides agree with TRBD2. In germline, CDR1 is KGHSH, CDR2 LQKENI. V trimming: 5 bases; J trimming: 5 bases; junction bases outside the gene matches: 6. CDR3 length equals 14 residues. The CDR3 loop reads CASSKGLLDNEQFF. CDR3 bases: TGTGCCAGCTCAAAGGGACTATTGGACAATGAGCAGTTCTTC.

This clone was recorded a few times. V gene TRBV5-1 combines with J gene TRBJ1-2; TRBD1 matches 8 bases. The CDR3 spans 16 residues. After removal of 5 bases from V and 0 bases from J, the junction contained 9 bases not matched to a gene. Germline CDR1 and CDR2: SGHRS and YFSETQ. The CDR3 DNA is TGCGCCAGCAGAAATTCCGGGACAGGATCTAACTATGGCTACACCTTC. It is translated as CASRNSGTGSNYGYTF.

The V and J genes are TRBV7-2 and TRBJ2-1, with TRBD2 matching over 7 bases. The CDR3 contains 15 residues. Germline-derived CDR1 and CDR2 are SGHTA and FQGNSA. J was trimmed by 7 bases and V by 0 bases; bases with no gene match: 6. The CDR3 sequence: CASSLAGGPWNEQFF. As DNA, the CDR3 is TGTGCCAGCAGCTTAGCGGGAGGGCCTTGGAATGAGCAGTTCTTC.

V is TRBV18 and J is TRBJ1-2; TRBD1 matches 7 bases. Trimming cost V 4 bases and J 4 bases; bases outside gene matches: 3. This CDR3 is 13 amino acids long. CDR1 is KGHSH, CDR2 LQKENI, per germline. In nucleotides, the CDR3 is TGTGCCAGCTCACAGGGGGCGTCCTATGGCTACACCTTC. It specifies CASSQGASYGYTF.